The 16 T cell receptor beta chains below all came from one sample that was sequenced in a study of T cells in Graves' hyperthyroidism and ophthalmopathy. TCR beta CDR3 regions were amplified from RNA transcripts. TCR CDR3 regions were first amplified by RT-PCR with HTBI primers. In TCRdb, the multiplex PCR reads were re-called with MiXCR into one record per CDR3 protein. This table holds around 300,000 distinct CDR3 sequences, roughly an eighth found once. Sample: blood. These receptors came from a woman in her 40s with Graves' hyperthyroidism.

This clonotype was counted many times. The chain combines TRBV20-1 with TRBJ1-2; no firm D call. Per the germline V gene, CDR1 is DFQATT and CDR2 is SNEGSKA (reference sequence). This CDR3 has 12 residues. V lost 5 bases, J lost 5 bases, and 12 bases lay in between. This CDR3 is CSAPHGNYGYTF. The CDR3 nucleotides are TGCAGTGCTCCGCACGGGAATTATGGCTACACCTTC.

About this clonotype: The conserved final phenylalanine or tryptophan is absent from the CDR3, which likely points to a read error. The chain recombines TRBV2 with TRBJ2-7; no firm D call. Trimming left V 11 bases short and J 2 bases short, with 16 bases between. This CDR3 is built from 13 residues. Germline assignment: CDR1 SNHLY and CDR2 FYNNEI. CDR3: CACYGIAAYEQYS. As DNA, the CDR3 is TGTGCCTGTTACGGCATAGCCGCCTACGAGCAGTACTCT.

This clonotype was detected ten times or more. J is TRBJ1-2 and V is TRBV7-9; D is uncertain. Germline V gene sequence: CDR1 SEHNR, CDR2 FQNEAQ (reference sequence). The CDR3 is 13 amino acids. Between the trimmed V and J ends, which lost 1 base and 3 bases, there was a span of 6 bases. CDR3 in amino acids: CASSLGTDYGYTF. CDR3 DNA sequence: TGTGCCAGCAGCTTAGGGACGGACTATGGCTACACCTTC. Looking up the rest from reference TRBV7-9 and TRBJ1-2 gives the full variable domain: DTGVSQNPRHKITKRGQNVTFRCDPISEHNRLYWYRQTLGQGPEFLTYFQNEAQLEKSRLLSDRFSAERPKGSFSTLEIQRTEQGDSAMYLCASSLGTDYGYTFGSGTRLTVV.

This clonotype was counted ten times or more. The CDR3 spells CAIRASAGRPYEQYF. The CDR3 DNA reads TGTGCCATCAGAGCCTCGGCGGGGAGGCCCTACGAGCAGTACTTC. J is TRBJ2-7 and V is TRBV10-3, with D possibly being TRBD2 (6 bases). This CDR3 is 15 amino acids long. V shed 6 bases and J shed 2 bases, with 17 bases lying between them. CDR1 is ENHRY and CDR2 is SYGVKD in the germline V gene.

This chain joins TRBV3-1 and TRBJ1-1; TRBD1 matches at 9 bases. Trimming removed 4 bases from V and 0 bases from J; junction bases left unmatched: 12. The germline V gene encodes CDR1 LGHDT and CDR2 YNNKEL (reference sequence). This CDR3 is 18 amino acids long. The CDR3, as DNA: TGTGCCAGCAGCCCAACAGGGGGCGGCAGCGCGATGAACACTGAAGCTTTCTTT. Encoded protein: CASSPTGGGSAMNTEAFF. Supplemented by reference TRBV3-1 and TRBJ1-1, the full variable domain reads DTAVSQTPKYLVTQMGNDKSIKCEQNLGHDTMYWYKQDSKKFLKIMFSYNNKELIINETVPNRFSPKSPDKAHLNLHINSLELGDSAVYFCASSPTGGGSAMNTEAFFGQGTRLTVV.

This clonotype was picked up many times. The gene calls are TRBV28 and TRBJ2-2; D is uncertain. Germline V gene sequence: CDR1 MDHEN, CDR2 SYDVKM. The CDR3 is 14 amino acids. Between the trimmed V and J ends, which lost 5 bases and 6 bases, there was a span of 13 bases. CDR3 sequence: CASSLPTWSGELFF. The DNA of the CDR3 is TGTGCCAGCAGTCTTCCGACTTGGTCCGGGGAGCTGTTTTTT.

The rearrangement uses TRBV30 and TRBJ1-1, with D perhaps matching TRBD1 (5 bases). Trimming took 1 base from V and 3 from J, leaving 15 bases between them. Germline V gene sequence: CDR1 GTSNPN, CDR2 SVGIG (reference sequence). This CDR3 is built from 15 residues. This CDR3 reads CAWSAGTVDYTEAFF. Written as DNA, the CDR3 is TGTGCCTGGAGTGCCGGGACCGTCGATTACACTGAAGCTTTCTTT.

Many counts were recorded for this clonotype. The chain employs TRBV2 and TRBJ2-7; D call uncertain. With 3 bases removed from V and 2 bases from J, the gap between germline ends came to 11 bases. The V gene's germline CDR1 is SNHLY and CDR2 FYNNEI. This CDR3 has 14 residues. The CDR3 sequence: CASSDGRITYEQYF. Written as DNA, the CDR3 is TGTGCCAGCAGTGACGGCAGGATAACCTACGAGCAGTACTTC.

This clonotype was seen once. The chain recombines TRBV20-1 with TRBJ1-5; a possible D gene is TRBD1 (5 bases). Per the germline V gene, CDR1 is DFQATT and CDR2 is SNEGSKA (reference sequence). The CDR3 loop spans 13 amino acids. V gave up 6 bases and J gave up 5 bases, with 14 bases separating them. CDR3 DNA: TGCAGTGCGGGCGGGGGGGTTCATCAGCCCCAGCATTTT. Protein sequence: CSAGGGVHQPQHF.

CDR3 DNA: TGTGCCAGCAGCCCTTGGGACTGGAGCGATGAGCAGTTCTTC. It is translated as CASSPWDWSDEQFF. J is TRBJ2-1 and V is TRBV7-2; maybe TRBD2 (6 bases). Trimming took off 5 bases at V and 8 bases at J, with 16 bases between the two ends. This CDR3 is 14 amino acids long. The germline V gene encodes CDR1 SGHTA and CDR2 FQGNSA.

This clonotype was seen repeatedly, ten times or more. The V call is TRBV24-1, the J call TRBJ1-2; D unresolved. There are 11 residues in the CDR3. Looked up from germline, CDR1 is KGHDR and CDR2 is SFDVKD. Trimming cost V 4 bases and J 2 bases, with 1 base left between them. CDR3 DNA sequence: TGTGCCACCAGTGACAACTATGGCTACACCTTC. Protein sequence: CATSDNYGYTF.

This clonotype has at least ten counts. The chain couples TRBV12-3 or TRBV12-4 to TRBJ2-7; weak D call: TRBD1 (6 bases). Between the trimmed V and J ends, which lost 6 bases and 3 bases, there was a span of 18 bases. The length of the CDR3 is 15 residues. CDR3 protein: CASSSGTRGVYEQYF. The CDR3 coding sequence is TGTGCCAGCAGCTCAGGGACCAGGGGTGTCTACGAGCAGTACTTC.

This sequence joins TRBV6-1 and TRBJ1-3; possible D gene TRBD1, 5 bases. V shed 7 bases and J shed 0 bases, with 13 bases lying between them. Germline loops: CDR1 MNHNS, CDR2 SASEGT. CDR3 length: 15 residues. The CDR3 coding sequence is TGTGCCAGCACGTCAGGACACCTCTCTGGAAACACCATATATTTT. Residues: CASTSGHLSGNTIYF.

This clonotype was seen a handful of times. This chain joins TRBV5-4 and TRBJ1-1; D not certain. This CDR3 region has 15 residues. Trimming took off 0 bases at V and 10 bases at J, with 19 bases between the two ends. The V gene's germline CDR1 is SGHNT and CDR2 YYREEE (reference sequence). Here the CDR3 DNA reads TGTGCCAGCAGCTTGGCCAAGGGAGGACCCACGGGAGCTTTCTTT. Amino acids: CASSLAKGGPTGAFF.

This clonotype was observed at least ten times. This chain's CDR3 is CSANRERNSPLHF. CDR3 coding DNA: TGCAGTGCTAACAGGGAGCGGAATTCACCCCTCCACTTT. This sequence joins TRBV20-1 and TRBJ1-6, with D perhaps TRBD1 (6 bases). CDR3 length: 13 amino acids. V lost 4 bases to trimming and J lost 7 bases, with 11 bases between them. Per germline, CDR1 DFQATT and CDR2 SNEGSKA (reference sequence).

CDR3 sequence reads: CASSSQGAGNTIYF. The CDR3, as DNA: TGCGCCAGCAGCTCTCAGGGTGCTGGAAACACCATATATTTT. The genes are TRBV5-1 and TRBJ1-3; TRBD1 might be the D (5 bases). Germline assignment: CDR1 SGHRS and CDR2 YFSETQ. Trimming cost V 3 bases and J 2 bases, with 9 bases left between them. The CDR3 covers 14 residues.